One and the same sample provided the 24 T cell receptor beta chains below, sequenced in a study of T cell responses to AZD1222 COVID-19 vaccine. Libraries were prepared by immunoSEQ multiplex PCR; TCRdb keeps only in-frame clonotypes and omits some of them. The sample has 180,000 or so clones, about 90% seen once. The input for sequencing was peripheral blood, taken 28 days after the second AZD1222 dose. The receptors originated from an adult who received the AZD1222 COVID-19 vaccine.

The CDR3 nucleotides read TGTGCCAGCAGCTTGGCTGGAGGTCCCAGGGGCGAAAAACTGTTTTTT. It codes for CASSLAGGPRGEKLFF. The chain has TRBV7-9 and TRBJ1-4, with D tentatively TRBD1 (6 bases). Germline V gene sequence: CDR1 SEHNR, CDR2 FQNEAQ (reference sequence). Trimming took off 3 bases at V and 8 bases at J, with 19 bases between the two ends. This CDR3 is 16 amino acids long.

The chain joins TRBV7-6 to TRBJ2-5; D not resolved. This CDR3 has 15 residues. CDR1 and CDR2 (germline): SGHVS, FNYEAQ. Trimming removed 6 bases at V and 1 base at J, with 15 bases between. CDR3 sequence: CASRRNLEIQETQYF. As DNA, the CDR3 is TGTGCCAGCAGGAGAAACTTAGAGATCCAAGAGACCCAGTACTTC.

The V gene is TRBV11-2, the J gene TRBJ2-1, with TRBD1 identical over 9 bases. The CDR3 length is 14 residues. Germline V gives CDR1 SGHAT, CDR2 FQNNGV. J was trimmed by 6 bases and V by 5 bases; bases with no gene match: 5. CDR3 DNA: TGTGCCAGCAGCGACGGACAGGGGCTCAATGAGCAGTTCTTC. It is translated as CASSDGQGLNEQFF.

This chain links TRBV10-3 with TRBJ1-1; the D is unclear. There are 13 residues in the CDR3. V was trimmed by 7 bases and J by 4 bases, leaving 13 bases between them. Germline-derived CDR1 and CDR2 are ENHRY and SYGVKD. CDR3 bases: TGTGCCATCACACAGCAAGGGCCCACTGAAGCTTTCTTT. Protein sequence: CAITQQGPTEAFF.

CDR3 sequence: CASSSAGLTYNEQFF. CDR3 nucleotide sequence: TGTGCCAGCAGCTCAGCGGGGTTAACCTACAATGAGCAGTTCTTC. The chain employs TRBV9 and TRBJ2-1; 7 nucleotides agree with TRBD2. CDR3 length: 15 amino acids. Trimming cost V 4 bases and J 2 bases; bases outside gene matches: 6. Per the germline V gene, CDR1 is SGDLS and CDR2 is YYNGEE.

The rearrangement links TRBV28 to TRBJ1-5; D might be TRBD1 (5 bases). This CDR3 has 16 amino acids. Trimming removed 3 bases at V and 0 bases at J, with 12 bases between. Per germline, CDR1 MDHEN and CDR2 SYDVKM. The CDR3 here is CASSLGTENSNQPQHF. The DNA of the CDR3 is TGTGCCAGCAGTTTGGGGACGGAGAATAGCAATCAGCCCCAGCATTTT.

The chain carries TRBV18 and TRBJ1-2; unclear D gene. The V and J ends lost 3 bases and 5 bases respectively, with 19 bases between them. Per germline, CDR1 KGHSH and CDR2 LQKENI. The length of the CDR3 is 16 residues. CDR3 in amino acids: CASSPARADIGYGYTF. The DNA for the CDR3 is TGTGCCAGCTCACCTGCCCGAGCCGACATCGGGTATGGCTACACCTTC.

This chain joins TRBV3-1 (or the pseudogene TRBV3-2) and TRBJ2-7; D is perhaps TRBD1 or TRBD2 (5 bases each). Looked up from germline, CDR1 is LGHDT and CDR2 is YNNKEL (reference sequence). The CDR3 consists of 15 residues. Trimming shortened V by 4 bases and J by 2 bases, and 15 bases separated the two germline ends. This chain's CDR3 is CASSPRGRITYEQYF. The CDR3 DNA is TGTGCCAGCAGCCCGAGGGGACGGATTACCTACGAGCAGTACTTC.

CDR3 nucleotides: TGTGCCAGCAGTATTTCGGAGACTGAAGCTTTCTTT. Its protein is CASSISETEAFF. This chain joins TRBV6-5 and TRBJ1-1; D gene uncertain. This CDR3 contains 12 residues. Germline CDR1 and CDR2: MNHEY and SVGAGI. Trimming removed 5 bases from V and 5 bases from J, with 9 bases in between.

The CDR3 DNA reads TGTGCCAGCAGCCGCCAGCTGGACAGGGCCAACTATGGCTACACCTTC. As protein: CASSRQLDRANYGYTF. The chain carries TRBV7-9 and TRBJ1-2; 8 nucleotides line up with TRBD1. Germline assignment: CDR1 SEHNR and CDR2 FQNEAQ (reference sequence). This CDR3 has 16 amino acids. V was clipped by 5 bases and J by 2 bases; unmatched bases: 10.

This chain connects TRBV9 to TRBJ2-2, with D uncertain. From germline, CDR1 is SGDLS and CDR2 YYNGEE. V lost 1 base, J lost 1 base, and 5 bases lay in between. The CDR3 extends over 14 amino acids. As DNA, the CDR3 is TGTGCCAGCAGCGTATACGGGAACACCGGGGAGCTGTTTTTT. It yields the protein CASSVYGNTGELFF.

The genes are TRBV5-4 and TRBJ1-4; D gene unclear. There are 15 residues in the CDR3. Germline V gives CDR1 SGHNT, CDR2 YYREEE (reference sequence). V was pared by 4 bases and J by 0 bases, with 10 bases between. CDR3 residues: CASSPSPATNEKLFF. The DNA of the CDR3 is TGTGCCAGCAGCCCGTCTCCGGCAACTAATGAAAAACTGTTTTTT.

V usage is TRBV28 and J usage is TRBJ1-1, with D possibly being TRBD1 (5 bases). The germline V and J ends were trimmed by 2 bases and 7 bases, with 14 bases remaining between them. Germline V lookup: CDR1 MDHEN, CDR2 SYDVKM. The CDR3 totals 14 residues. CDR3 nucleotides: TGTGCCAGCAGTTTAGGGAACGAAAGGGGTGAAGCTTTCTTT. This translates into CASSLGNERGEAFF. The variable domain in full, with the rest retrieved from reference TRBV28 and TRBJ1-1, is DVKVTQSSRYLVKRTGEKVFLECVQDMDHENMFWYRQDPGLGLRLIYFSYDVKMKEKGDIPEGYSVSREKKERFSLILESASTNQTSMYLCASSLGNERGEAFFGQGTRLTVV.

This clone was picked up a small number of times. The gene calls are TRBV7-6 and TRBJ2-7; no reliable D call. Trimming took off 5 bases at V and 5 bases at J, with 10 bases between the two ends. The CDR3 runs to 12 residues. CDR1 and CDR2 (germline): SGHVS, FNYEAQ. The CDR3 sequence: CASSQTENEQYF. DNA of the CDR3: TGTGCCAGCAGCCAGACCGAAAACGAGCAGTACTTC.

The V call is TRBV1, the J call TRBJ2-3; the tabulated D call, TRBD2, remains unverified against the DNA. TRBV1 is termed a pseudogene. This CDR3 has 13 residues. As DNA, the CDR3 is TGCACCAGCAGCCAAGCCTCGACAGATACGCAGTATTTT. It encodes CTSSQASTDTQYF.

The V call is TRBV19, the J call TRBJ1-2; D perhaps matches TRBD1 (5 bases). CDR1 is LNHDA, CDR2 SQIVND, per germline (reference sequence). The CDR3 sequence is 11 residues long. The ends were cut back, 6 bases at V and 7 bases at J, with 9 bases in the middle. CDR3 nucleotides: TGTGCCAGTAGAGAGGGACTTGGCTACACCTTC. Translation: CASREGLGYTF.

The V call is TRBV19, the J call TRBJ1-2; TRBD1 might be the D (5 bases). V was pared by 6 bases and J by 8 bases, with 16 bases between. The CDR3 runs to 13 residues. The germline gives CDR1 LNHDA, CDR2 SQIVND (reference sequence). In nucleotides, the CDR3 is TGTGCCAGTAGCCCGGGACGTAATACGGGCTACACCTTC. It codes for CASSPGRNTGYTF.

V usage is TRBV15 and J usage is TRBJ1-6, with D uncertain. From germline, CDR1 is LNHNV and CDR2 YYDKDF (reference sequence). Trimming pared 0 bases from V and 4 bases from J, leaving 7 bases between. The CDR3 is made up of 15 amino acids. CDR3 sequence (DNA): TGTGCCACCAGCAGAGATGAGGGATATAATTCACCCCTCCACTTT. This gives the protein CATSRDEGYNSPLHF.

CDR3 DNA sequence: TGTGCCAGCAGCTTCCAGCGGGGGCGTACCGGGGAGCTGTTTTTT. Protein sequence: CASSFQRGRTGELFF. The chain carries TRBV7-2 and TRBJ2-2; 8 bases are shared with TRBD2. CDR3 length: 15 amino acids. V shed 3 bases and J 5 bases; nucleotides not matched to a gene: 5. Per the germline V gene, CDR1 is SGHTA and CDR2 is FQGNSA.

The chain employs TRBV5-5 and TRBJ2-2, with D perhaps being TRBD1 or TRBD2 (6 bases each). The CDR3 length is 15 residues. Germline V gives CDR1 SGHKS, CDR2 YYEKEE (reference sequence). Trimming stripped 3 bases from V and 4 bases from J, with 13 bases between. CDR3 amino acids: CASSSFRGGTGELFF. CDR3 DNA: TGTGCCAGCAGCTCTTTCAGGGGAGGCACCGGGGAGCTGTTTTTT.

The chain employs TRBV6-5 and TRBJ2-7, with D perhaps TRBD2 (5 bases). The V and J ends lost 8 bases and 6 bases respectively, with 14 bases between them. Germline CDR1 is MNHEY and CDR2 is SVGAGI. This CDR3 has 12 amino acids. In DNA form, the CDR3 reads TGTGCCAGCGTTTACGGGGTTGCCGAGCAGTACTTC. This translates into CASVYGVAEQYF.

The rearrangement uses TRBV2 and TRBJ1-4; 8 bases fit TRBD1. Trimming at V came to 6 bases and at J to 7 bases, leaving 4 bases not matched to a gene. This CDR3 spans 13 amino acids. Germline V lookup: CDR1 SNHLY, CDR2 FYNNEI. The CDR3 DNA follows: TGTGCCAGCAGATTACAGGGGGTTGAAAAACTGTTTTTT. Translating it yields CASRLQGVEKLFF.

The chain has TRBV10-3 and TRBJ2-7; maybe TRBD2 (6 bases). V was trimmed by 7 bases and J by 3 bases, leaving 16 bases between them. CDR3 length: 14 residues. Germline V CDR1 and CDR2: ENHRY, SYGVKD. The CDR3 DNA reads as TGTGCCATCAAAGGACCGGGACTCCTCTACGAGCAGTACTTC. It specifies CAIKGPGLLYEQYF.

The gene calls are TRBV7-9 and TRBJ1-3; 7 bases fit TRBD1. This CDR3 has 16 residues. Germline-derived CDR1 and CDR2 are SEHNR and FQNEAQ (reference sequence). Trimming at V came to 5 bases and at J to 0 bases, leaving 7 bases not matched to a gene. CDR3 sequence: CASSPPGQSSGNTIYF. For the CDR3, the DNA is TGTGCCAGCAGCCCGCCGGGACAGAGCTCTGGAAACACCATATATTTT.